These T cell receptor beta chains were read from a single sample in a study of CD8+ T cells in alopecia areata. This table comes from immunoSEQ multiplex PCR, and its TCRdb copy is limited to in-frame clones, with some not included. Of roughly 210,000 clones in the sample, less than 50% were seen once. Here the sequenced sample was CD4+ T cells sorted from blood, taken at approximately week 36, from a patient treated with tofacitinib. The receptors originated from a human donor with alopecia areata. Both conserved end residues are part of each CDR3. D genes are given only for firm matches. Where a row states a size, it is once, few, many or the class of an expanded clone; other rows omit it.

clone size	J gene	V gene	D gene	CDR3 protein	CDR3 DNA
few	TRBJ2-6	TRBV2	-	CASREVIRRTGANVLTF	TGTGCCAGCAGGGAGGTGATCAGGAGAACTGGGGCCAACGTCCTGACTTTC
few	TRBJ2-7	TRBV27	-	CASSPVAGHEQYF	TGTGCCAGCAGCCCTGTCGCTGGGCACGAGCAGTACTTC
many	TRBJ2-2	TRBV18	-	CASSQTGELFF	TGTGCCAGCTCGCAAACCGGGGAGCTGTTTTTT
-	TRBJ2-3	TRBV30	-	CAWRDFDTQYF	TGTGCCTGGAGGGACTTCGATACGCAGTATTTT
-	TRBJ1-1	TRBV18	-	CASWDRNTEAFF	TGTGCCAGCTGGGATCGGAACACTGAAGCTTTCTTT
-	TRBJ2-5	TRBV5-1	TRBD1	CASSLVEGGVETQYF	TGCGCCAGCAGCTTGGTGGAAGGGGGCGTTGAGACCCAGTACTTC
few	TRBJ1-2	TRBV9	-	CASSFGYGYTF	TGTGCCAGCAGCTTCGGGTACGGCTACACCTTC
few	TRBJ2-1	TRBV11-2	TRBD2	CASSLNGGRADEQFF	TGTGCCAGCAGCTTAAATGGCGGGAGGGCCGATGAGCAGTTCTTC
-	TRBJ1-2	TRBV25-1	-	CASSEPGANYGYTF	TGTGCCAGCAGTGAACCGGGAGCTAACTATGGCTACACCTTC
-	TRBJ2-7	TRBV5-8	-	CASSLKGGLHYEQYF	TGTGCCAGCAGCTTGAAGGGCGGGCTTCACTACGAGCAGTACTTC
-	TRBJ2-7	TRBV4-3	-	CASSHPSRSSSYEQYF	TGCGCCAGCAGCCACCCGTCCCGTTCGAGCTCCTACGAGCAGTACTTC
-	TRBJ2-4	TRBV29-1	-	CSVEEPAGQAKNIQYF	TGCAGCGTTGAAGAACCTGCGGGACAAGCCAAAAACATTCAGTACTTC
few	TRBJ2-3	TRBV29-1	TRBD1	CSVGGTGRTDTQYF	TGCAGCGTGGGAGGGACAGGGCGGACAGATACGCAGTATTTT
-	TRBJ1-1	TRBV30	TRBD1	CAWMGQLNTEAFF	TGTGCCTGGATGGGACAGTTGAACACTGAAGCTTTCTTT
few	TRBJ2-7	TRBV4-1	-	CASSQDGADYEQYF	TGCGCCAGCAGCCAAGATGGGGCAGACTACGAGCAGTACTTC
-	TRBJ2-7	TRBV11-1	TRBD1	CASSWTGNEQYF	TGTGCCAGCAGCTGGACAGGGAACGAGCAGTACTTC
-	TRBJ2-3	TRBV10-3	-	CAISPGSYADTQYF	TGTGCCATCAGCCCCGGGTCTTACGCAGATACGCAGTATTTT
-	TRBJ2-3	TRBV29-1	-	CSVEEATDTQYF	TGCAGCGTTGAAGAAGCCACAGATACGCAGTATTTT
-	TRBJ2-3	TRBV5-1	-	CASSSGTLDTQYF	TGCGCCAGCAGCTCCGGGACATTAGATACGCAGTATTTT
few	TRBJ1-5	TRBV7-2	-	CASSFPRGNQPQHF	TGTGCCAGCAGCTTCCCGCGGGGCAATCAGCCCCAGCATTTT
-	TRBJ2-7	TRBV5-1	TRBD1	CASSTGTGAYEQYF	TGCGCCAGCAGTACCGGGACAGGGGCCTACGAGCAGTACTTC
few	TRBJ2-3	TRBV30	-	CAWSMRGAADTQYF	TGTGCCTGGAGCATGCGCGGCGCGGCTGATACGCAGTATTTT
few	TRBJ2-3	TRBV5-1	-	CASSLVDTDTQYF	TGCGCCAGCAGCTTGGTTGACACAGATACGCAGTATTTT
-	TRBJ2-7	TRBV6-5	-	CASSSPGAYEQYF	TGTGCCAGCAGTTCCCCCGGGGCCTACGAGCAGTACTTC
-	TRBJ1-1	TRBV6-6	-	CASSYPRTLRTEAFF	TGTGCCAGCAGTTACCCGAGGACCCTGCGAACTGAAGCTTTCTTT
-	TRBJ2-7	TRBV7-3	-	CASLRIITYEQYF	TGTGCCAGCCTCCGAATTATTACCTACGAGCAGTACTTC
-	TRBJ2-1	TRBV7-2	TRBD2	CASSFRTSGSHEQFF	TGTGCCAGCAGCTTTAGGACTAGCGGTTCTCATGAGCAGTTCTTC
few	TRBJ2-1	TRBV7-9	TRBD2	CASSLMGLAGEANEQFF	TGTGCCAGCAGCTTAATGGGACTAGCGGGAGAAGCCAATGAGCAGTTCTTC
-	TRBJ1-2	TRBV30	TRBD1	CAWSVGTGGTSYTF	TGTGCCTGGAGTGTAGGGACAGGGGGCACAAGCTACACCTTC
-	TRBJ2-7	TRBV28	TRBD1	CASSFHRGATYEQYF	TGTGCCAGCAGTTTCCACAGGGGGGCCACCTACGAGCAGTACTTC
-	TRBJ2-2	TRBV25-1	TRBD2	CASSEPGGGTGELFF	TGTGCCAGCAGTGAACCGGGGGGAGGCACCGGGGAGCTGTTTTTT
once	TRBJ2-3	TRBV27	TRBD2	CASWERDQQYF	TGTGCCAGCTGGGAGCGGGATCAGCAGTATTTT
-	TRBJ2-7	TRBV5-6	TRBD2	CASSLELAGYEQYF	TGTGCCAGCAGCTTGGAGCTAGCGGGATACGAGCAGTACTTC
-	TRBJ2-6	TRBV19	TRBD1	CASRGGTGASGANVLTF	TGTGCCAGTAGGGGAGGGACAGGGGCCTCTGGGGCCAACGTCCTGACTTTC
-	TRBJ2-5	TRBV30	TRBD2	CAWSPGTSGFQETQYF	TGTGCCTGGAGTCCCGGGACTAGCGGGTTCCAAGAGACCCAGTACTTC
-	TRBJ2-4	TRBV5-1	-	CASSLTLAKNIQYF	TGCGCCAGCAGCTTGACGCTAGCCAAAAACATTCAGTACTTC
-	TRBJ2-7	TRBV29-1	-	CSAGKGDYEQYF	TGCAGCGCTGGAAAAGGGGATTACGAGCAGTACTTC
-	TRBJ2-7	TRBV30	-	CAWSVRAAAYEQYF	TGTGCCTGGAGTGTAAGGGCAGCTGCCTACGAGCAGTACTTC
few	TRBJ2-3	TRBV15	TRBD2	CATAGEGPDTQYF	TGTGCCACCGCTGGGGAGGGCCCAGATACGCAGTATTTT
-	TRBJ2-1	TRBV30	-	CAWSGENEQFF	TGTGCCTGGAGTGGGGAGAATGAGCAGTTCTTC
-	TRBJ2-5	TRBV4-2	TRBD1	CASSPGQGRGTQYF	TGTGCCAGCAGCCCCGGACAGGGCAGGGGGACCCAGTACTTC
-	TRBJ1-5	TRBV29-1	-	CSVLEGDFNQPQHF	TGCAGCGTTTTAGAGGGGGACTTCAATCAGCCCCAGCATTTT
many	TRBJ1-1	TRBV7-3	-	CASSSGRTTEAFF	TGTGCCAGCAGCTCAGGACGGACCACTGAAGCTTTCTTT
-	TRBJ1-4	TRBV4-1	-	CASSVALGEKLFF	TGCGCCAGCAGTGTTGCGTTAGGGGAAAAACTGTTTTTT
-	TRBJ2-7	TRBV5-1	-	CASSQDLYEQYF	TGCGCCAGCAGCCAAGACCTCTACGAGCAGTACTTC
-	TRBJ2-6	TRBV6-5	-	CASSYGGSGANVLTF	TGTGCCAGCAGTTACGGGGGATCTGGGGCCAACGTCCTGACTTTC
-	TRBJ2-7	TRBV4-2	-	CASSPGPTREQYF	TGTGCCAGCAGCCCGGGGCCGACCCGCGAGCAGTACTTC
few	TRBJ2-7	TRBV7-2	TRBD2	CASSSLLTSGFSYEQYF	TGTGCCAGCAGCTCCCTCCTTACTAGCGGGTTCTCCTACGAGCAGTACTTC
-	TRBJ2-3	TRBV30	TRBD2	CAWSVPTGGLAGTDTQYF	TGTGCCTGGAGTGTACCCACAGGGGGACTAGCGGGCACAGATACGCAGTATTTT
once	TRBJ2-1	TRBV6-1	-	CASSEDLNSYNEQFF	TGTGCCAGCAGTGAAGACTTGAATTCCTACAATGAGCAGTTCTTC
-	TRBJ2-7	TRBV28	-	CASSSGGSSSEQYF	TGTGCCAGCAGCTCTGGGGGAAGTAGTTCCGAGCAGTACTTC